This passage covers 3 T cell receptor beta chains from one sample sequenced in a study of cytomegalovirus exposure and HLA in healthy donors (dated by TCRdb to about 2017). Library creation used the immunoSEQ multiplex PCR assay. For the multiplex PCR, a mixture combining 60 forward primers for TCR Vbeta segments and 13 reverse primers for TCR Jbeta segments was used. The table was pulled from immuneACCESS by TCRdb, which kept in-frame rearrangements only. Such tables lose some clones; where checked, under half of the loss comes from unresolved V genes, and the rest has no known cause. The sample table holds around 160,000 clones, of which around 68% were seen once. Approximately 1.3% of the sample belongs to the ten largest clones. The source material was PBMCs. All receptors come from a man aged 50 to 59 in good health and CMV-seronegative.

This chain joins TRBV19 and TRBJ2-1; TRBD1 aligns across 8 bases. V trimming: 5 bases; J trimming: 8 bases; junction bases outside the gene matches: 5. CDR1 is LNHDA and CDR2 is SQIVND in the germline V gene (reference sequence). The CDR3 runs to 13 residues. Here the CDR3 DNA reads TGTGCCAGTAGTGGACAGGGTAGCCATGAGCAGTTCTTC. It yields the protein CASSGQGSHEQFF. The whole variable domain, remainder taken from reference TRBV19 and TRBJ2-1, is DGGITQSPKYLFRKEGQNVTLSCEQNLNHDAMYWYRQDPGQGLRLIYYSQIVNDFQKGDIAEGYSVSREKKESFPLTVTSAQKNPTAFYLCASSGQGSHEQFFGPGTRLTVL.

The chain employs TRBV5-1 and TRBJ2-2; 8 nucleotides line up with TRBD2. Trimming at V came to 7 bases and at J to 5 bases, leaving 10 bases not matched to a gene. The germline CDR1 and CDR2 sequences are SGHRS and YFSETQ. This CDR3 is 15 amino acids long. CDR3 residues: CASVPDPGGTGELFF. CDR3 sequence (DNA): TGCGCCAGCGTCCCCGACCCGGGGGGGACCGGGGAGCTGTTTTTT.

This chain uses TRBV25-1 with TRBJ1-6; D unresolved. The CDR3 covers 13 residues. V was clipped by 2 bases and J by 8 bases, with 7 bases between them. Germline CDR1 reads MGHDK; CDR2 reads SYGVNS. CDR3 bases: TGTGCCAGCAGTGAACAACGGGATTCACCCCTCCACTTT. Its translation: CASSEQRDSPLHF. The variable domain in full, completed from reference TRBV25-1 and TRBJ1-6, reads EADIYQTPRYLVIGTGKKITLECSQTMGHDKMYWYQQDPGMELHLIHYSYGVNSTEKGDLSSESTVSRIRTEHFPLTLESARPSHTSQYLCASSEQRDSPLHFGNGTRLTVT.